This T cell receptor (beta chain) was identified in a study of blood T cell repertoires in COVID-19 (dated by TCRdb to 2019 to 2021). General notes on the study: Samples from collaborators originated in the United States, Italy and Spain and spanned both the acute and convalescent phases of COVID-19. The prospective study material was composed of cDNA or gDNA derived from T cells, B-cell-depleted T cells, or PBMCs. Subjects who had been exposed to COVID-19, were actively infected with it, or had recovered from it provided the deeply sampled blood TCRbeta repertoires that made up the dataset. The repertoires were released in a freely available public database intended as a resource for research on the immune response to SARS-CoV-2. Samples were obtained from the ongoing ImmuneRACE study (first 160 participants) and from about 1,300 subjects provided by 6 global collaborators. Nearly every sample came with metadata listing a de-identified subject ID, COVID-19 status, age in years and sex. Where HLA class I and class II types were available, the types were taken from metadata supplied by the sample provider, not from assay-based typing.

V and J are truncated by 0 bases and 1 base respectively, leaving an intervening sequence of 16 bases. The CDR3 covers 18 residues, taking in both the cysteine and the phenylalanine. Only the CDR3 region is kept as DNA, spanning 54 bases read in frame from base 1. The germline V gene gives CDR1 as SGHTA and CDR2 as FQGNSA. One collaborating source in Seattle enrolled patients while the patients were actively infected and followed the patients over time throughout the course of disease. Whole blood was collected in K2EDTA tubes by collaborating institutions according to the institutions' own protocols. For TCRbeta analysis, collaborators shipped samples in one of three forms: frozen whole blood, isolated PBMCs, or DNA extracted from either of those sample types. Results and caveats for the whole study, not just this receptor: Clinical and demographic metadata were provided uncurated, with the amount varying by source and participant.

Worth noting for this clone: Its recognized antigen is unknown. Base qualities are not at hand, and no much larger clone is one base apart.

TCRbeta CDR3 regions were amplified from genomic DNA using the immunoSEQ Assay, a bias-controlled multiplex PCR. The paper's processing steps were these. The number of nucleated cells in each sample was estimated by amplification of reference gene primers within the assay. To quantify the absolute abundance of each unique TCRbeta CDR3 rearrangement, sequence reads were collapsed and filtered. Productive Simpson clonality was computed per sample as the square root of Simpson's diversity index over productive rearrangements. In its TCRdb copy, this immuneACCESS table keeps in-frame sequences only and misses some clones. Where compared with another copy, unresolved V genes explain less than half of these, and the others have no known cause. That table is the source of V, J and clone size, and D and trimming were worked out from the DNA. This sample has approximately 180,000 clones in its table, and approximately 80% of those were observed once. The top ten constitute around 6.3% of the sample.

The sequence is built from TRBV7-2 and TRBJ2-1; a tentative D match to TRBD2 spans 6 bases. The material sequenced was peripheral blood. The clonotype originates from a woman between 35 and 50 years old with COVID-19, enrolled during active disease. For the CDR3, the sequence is CASSLAVFGTGSYNEQFF. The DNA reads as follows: TGTGCCAGCAGCTTAGCGGTCTTCGGGACTGGTTCCTACAATGAGCAGTTCTTC.